This T cell receptor beta chain came from a study of metastatic and nonmetastatic thyroid tumors. From germline, CDR1 is SGHRS and CDR2 YFSETQ. This CDR3 comprises 13 residues. V lost 3 bases and J 5 bases, leaving 8 bases between the germline ends. Every patient underwent thyroid surgery untreated. The study, taken as a whole, reports: According to reports, the diversity of TCR beta was significantly higher in malignant thyroid tumors than in benign nodules, and this held in both blood and tumor samples.

Comments on this clone: The antigen remains undetermined.

As handled by the study authors: Variation in CDR3 across clinicopathological groups served as the basis for constructing a distant-metastasis classifier in papillary thyroid cancer. TCRdb redid the clone calls on the PCR reads using MiXCR. These V and J calls originate from TCRdb's pipeline instead of the authors' own analysis. This sample has approximately 31,000 clones, with roughly 18% found just once. The clonotype originates from a female donor with papillary thyroid cancer or a benign thyroid nodule (not recorded which). Some clones in this sample may be carry-over from other donors' samples. The chain carries TRBV5-1 and TRBJ2-2; D remains ambiguous. Sequencing was done on a sample of blood. The CDR3 sequence: CASSSVGTGELFF. As DNA, the CDR3 is TGCGCCAGCAGCTCGGTGGGGACCGGGGAGCTGTTTTTT.